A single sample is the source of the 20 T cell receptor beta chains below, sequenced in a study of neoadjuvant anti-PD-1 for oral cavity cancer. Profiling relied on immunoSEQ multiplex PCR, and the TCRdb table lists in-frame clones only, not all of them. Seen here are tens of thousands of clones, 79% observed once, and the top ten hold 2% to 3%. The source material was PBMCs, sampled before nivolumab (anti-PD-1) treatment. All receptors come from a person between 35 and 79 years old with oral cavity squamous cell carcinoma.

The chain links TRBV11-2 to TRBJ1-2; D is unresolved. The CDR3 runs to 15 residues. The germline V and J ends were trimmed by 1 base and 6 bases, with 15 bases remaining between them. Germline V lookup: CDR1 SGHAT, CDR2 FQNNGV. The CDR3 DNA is TGTGCCAGCAGCTTAGTCAGCGGCAGTTGGGATGGCTACACCTTC. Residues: CASSLVSGSWDGYTF.

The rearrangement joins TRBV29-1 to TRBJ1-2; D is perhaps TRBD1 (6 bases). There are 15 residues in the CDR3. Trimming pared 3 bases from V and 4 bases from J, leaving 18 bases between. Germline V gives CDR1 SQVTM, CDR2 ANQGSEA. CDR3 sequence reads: CSVETRIDRTYGYTF. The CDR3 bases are TGCAGCGTTGAGACGAGGATTGACAGGACCTATGGCTACACCTTC.

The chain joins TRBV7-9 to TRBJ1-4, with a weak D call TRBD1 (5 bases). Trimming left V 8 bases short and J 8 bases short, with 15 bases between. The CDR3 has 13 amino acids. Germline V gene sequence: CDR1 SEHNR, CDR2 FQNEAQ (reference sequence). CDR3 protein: CASGYSGREKLFF. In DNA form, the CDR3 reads TGTGCCAGCGGATACTCAGGGAGGGAAAAACTGTTTTTT. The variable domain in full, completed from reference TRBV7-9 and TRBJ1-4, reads DTGVSQNPRHKITKRGQNVTFRCDPISEHNRLYWYRQTLGQGPEFLTYFQNEAQLEKSRLLSDRFSAERPKGSFSTLEIQRTEQGDSAMYLCASGYSGREKLFFGSGTQLSVL.

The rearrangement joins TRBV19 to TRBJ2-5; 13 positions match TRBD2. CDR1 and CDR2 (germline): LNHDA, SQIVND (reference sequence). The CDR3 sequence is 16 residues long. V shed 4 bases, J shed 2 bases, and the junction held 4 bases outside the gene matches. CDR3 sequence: CASSRRLAGGQETQYF. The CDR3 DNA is TGTGCCAGTAGTAGACGACTAGCGGGGGGACAAGAGACCCAGTACTTC.

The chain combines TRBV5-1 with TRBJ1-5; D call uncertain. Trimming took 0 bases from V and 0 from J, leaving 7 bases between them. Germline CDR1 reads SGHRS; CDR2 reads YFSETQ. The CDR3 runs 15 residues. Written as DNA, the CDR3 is TGCGCCAGCAGCTTGGTCGGGGATAGCAATCAGCCCCAGCATTTT. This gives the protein CASSLVGDSNQPQHF.

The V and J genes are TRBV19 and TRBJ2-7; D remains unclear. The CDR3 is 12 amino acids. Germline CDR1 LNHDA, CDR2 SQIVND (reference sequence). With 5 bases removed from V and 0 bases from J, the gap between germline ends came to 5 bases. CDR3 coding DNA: TGTGCCAGTAGTGCCGACTCCTACGAGCAGTACTTC. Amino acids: CASSADSYEQYF.

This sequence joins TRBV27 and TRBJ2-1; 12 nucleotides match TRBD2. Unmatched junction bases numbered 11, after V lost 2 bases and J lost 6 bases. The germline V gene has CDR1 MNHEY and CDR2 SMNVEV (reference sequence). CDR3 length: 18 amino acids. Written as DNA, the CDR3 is TGTGCCAGCAGTTTAAGGTGGCTAGCGGGAGGGGGAGGCAATGAGCAGTTCTTC. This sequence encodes CASSLRWLAGGGGNEQFF.

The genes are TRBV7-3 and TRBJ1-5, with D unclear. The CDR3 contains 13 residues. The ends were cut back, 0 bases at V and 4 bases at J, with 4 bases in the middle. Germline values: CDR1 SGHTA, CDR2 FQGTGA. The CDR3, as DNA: TGTGCCAGCAGCTTAACTACTAATCAGCCCCAGCATTTT. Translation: CASSLTTNQPQHF.

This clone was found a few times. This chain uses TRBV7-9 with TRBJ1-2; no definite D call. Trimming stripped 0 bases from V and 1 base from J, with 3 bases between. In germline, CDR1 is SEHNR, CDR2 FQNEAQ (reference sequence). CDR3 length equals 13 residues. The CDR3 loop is CASSLANNYGYTF. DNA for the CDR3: TGTGCCAGCAGCTTAGCTAATAACTATGGCTACACCTTC.

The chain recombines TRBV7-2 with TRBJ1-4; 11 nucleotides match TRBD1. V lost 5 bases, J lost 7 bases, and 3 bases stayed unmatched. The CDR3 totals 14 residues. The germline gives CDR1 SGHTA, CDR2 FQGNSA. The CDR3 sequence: CASSGQGAGEKLFF. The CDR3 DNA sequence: TGTGCCAGCAGCGGACAGGGGGCTGGTGAAAAACTGTTTTTT.

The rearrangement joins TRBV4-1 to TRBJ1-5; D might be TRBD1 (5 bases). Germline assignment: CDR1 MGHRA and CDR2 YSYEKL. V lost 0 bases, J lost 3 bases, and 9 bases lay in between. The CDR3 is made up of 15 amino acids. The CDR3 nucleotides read TGCGCCAGCAGCCAAGATGGACACTACAATCAGCCCCAGCATTTT. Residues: CASSQDGHYNQPQHF.

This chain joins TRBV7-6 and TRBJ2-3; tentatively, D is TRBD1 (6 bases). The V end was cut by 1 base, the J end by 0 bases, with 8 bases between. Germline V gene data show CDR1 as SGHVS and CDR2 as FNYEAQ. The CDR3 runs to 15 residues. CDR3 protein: CASSLGGLSTDTQYF. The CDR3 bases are TGTGCCAGCAGCTTAGGGGGGCTTAGCACAGATACGCAGTATTTT.

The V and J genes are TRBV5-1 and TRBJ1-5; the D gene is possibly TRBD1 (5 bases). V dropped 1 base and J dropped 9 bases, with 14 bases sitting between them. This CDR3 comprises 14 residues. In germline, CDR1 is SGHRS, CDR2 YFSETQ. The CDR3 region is CASSLRQGETPQHF. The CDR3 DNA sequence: TGCGCCAGCAGCTTGCGGCAGGGAGAGACGCCCCAGCATTTT.

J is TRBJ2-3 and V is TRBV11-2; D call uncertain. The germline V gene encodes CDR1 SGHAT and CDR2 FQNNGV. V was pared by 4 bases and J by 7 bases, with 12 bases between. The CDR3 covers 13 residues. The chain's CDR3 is CASSSGPANTQYF. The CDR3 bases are TGTGCCAGCAGCTCAGGACCCGCGAATACGCAGTATTTT.

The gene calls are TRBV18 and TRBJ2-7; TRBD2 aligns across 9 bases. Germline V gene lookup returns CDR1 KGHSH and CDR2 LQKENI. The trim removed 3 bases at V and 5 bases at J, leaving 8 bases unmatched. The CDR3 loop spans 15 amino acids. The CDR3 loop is CASSPALAGFDEQYF. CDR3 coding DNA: TGTGCCAGCTCACCGGCGCTAGCGGGATTTGACGAGCAGTACTTC. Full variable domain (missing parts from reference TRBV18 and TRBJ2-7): NAGVMQNPRHLVRRRGQEARLRCSPMKGHSHVYWYRQLPEEGLKFMVYLQKENIIDESGMPKERFSAEFPKEGPSILRIQQVVRGDSAAYFCASSPALAGFDEQYFGPGTRLTVT.

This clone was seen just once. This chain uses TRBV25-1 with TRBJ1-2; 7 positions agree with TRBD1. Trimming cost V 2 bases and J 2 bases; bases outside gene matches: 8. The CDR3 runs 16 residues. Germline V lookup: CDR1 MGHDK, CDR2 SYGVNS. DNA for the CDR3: TGTGCCAGCAGTGAAGGGGCAAGGGGGCTGAACTATGGCTACACCTTC. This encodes CASSEGARGLNYGYTF.

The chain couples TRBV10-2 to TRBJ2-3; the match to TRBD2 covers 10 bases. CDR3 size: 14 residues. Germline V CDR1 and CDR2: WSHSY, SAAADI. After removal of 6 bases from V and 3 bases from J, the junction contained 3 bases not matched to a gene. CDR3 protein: CASRLAGMTDTQYF. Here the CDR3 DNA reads TGCGCCAGCAGACTAGCGGGGATGACAGATACGCAGTATTTT.

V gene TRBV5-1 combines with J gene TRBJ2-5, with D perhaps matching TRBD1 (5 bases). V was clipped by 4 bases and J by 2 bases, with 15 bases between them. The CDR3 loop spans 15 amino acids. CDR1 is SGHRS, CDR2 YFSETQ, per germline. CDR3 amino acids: CASSLLGQRQETQYF. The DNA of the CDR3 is TGCGCCAGCAGCCTCCTGGGGCAGCGTCAAGAGACCCAGTACTTC. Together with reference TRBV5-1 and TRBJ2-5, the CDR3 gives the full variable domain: KAGVTQTPRYLIKTRGQQVTLSCSPISGHRSVSWYQQTPGQGLQFLFEYFSETQRNKGNFPGRFSGRQFSNSRSEMNVSTLELGDSALYLCASSLLGQRQETQYFGPGTRLLVL.

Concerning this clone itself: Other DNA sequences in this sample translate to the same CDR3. This CDR3 is CASSFREGPTDTQYF. The CDR3 DNA reads as TGTGCCAGCAGCTTCCGCGAGGGCCCCACAGATACGCAGTATTTT. The rearrangement joins TRBV11-3 to TRBJ2-3; D is perhaps TRBD2 (5 bases). V was cut by 3 bases and J by 2 bases, with 12 bases left in between. Germline V lookup: CDR1 SGHNT, CDR2 YENEEA. The CDR3 spans 15 residues. The variable domain in full, completed from reference TRBV11-3 and TRBJ2-3, reads EAGVVQSPRYKIIEKKQPVAFWCNPISGHNTLYWYLQNLGQGPELLIRYENEEAVDDSQLPKDRFSAERLKGVDSTLKIQPAELGDSAVYLCASSFREGPTDTQYFGPGTRLTVL.

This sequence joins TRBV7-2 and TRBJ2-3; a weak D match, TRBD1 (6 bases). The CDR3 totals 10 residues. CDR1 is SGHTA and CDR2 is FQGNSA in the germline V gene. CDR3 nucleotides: TGTGTCGCAGGGGTAGATACGCAGTATTTT. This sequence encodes CVAGVDTQYF.